These T cell receptor beta chains were read from a single sample in a study of PD-1 blockade in mismatch repair-deficient tumors. This table comes from immunoSEQ multiplex PCR, and its TCRdb copy is limited to in-frame clones, with some not included. There are about 120,000 clones in the sample; roughly 90% occur only once, and about 11% lies in the top ten. Here the sequenced sample was peripheral blood, taken just under 74 weeks after starting pembrolizumab. The origin of the receptors is an adult with mismatch repair-deficient cancer. CDR3s include the opening cysteine and the closing phenylalanine or tryptophan. The order of the fields is V gene, D gene, clone size, J gene, CDR3 protein, CDR3 DNA. A D gene is named only where the DNA matches it firmly. A row's size may be missing; if present it is once, few, many or a size class.

TRBV5-1	TRBD2	NA	TRBJ2-1	CASGRAGSPDEQFF	TGCGCCAGCGGTCGAGCGGGAAGTCCCGATGAGCAGTTCTTC
TRBV27	TRBD2	NA	TRBJ2-1	CASSPRTSGKGEQFF	TGTGCCAGCAGTCCTAGGACTAGCGGGAAGGGGGAGCAGTTCTTC
TRBV11-2	NA	NA	TRBJ2-1	CASSLGPAQSYNEQFF	TGTGCCAGCAGCTTAGGTCCCGCACAATCTTACAATGAGCAGTTCTTC
TRBV4-3	TRBD2	NA	TRBJ2-3	CASSQDGGLAGGPDTQYF	TGCGCCAGCAGCCAAGATGGGGGACTAGCGGGAGGGCCAGATACGCAGTATTTT
TRBV29-1	TRBD2	NA	TRBJ2-1	CSVRDYLYNEQFF	TGCAGCGTCCGGGACTACCTCTACAATGAGCAGTTCTTC
TRBV5-1	TRBD2	NA	TRBJ2-3	CASSLPSGRATADTQYF	TGCGCCAGCAGCTTGCCTAGCGGGAGGGCCACGGCAGATACGCAGTATTTT
TRBV7-8	NA	NA	TRBJ1-4	CASRRAELGNEKLFF	TGTGCCAGTCGCAGAGCCGAGTTGGGGAATGAAAAACTGTTTTTT
TRBV5-5	TRBD2	NA	TRBJ2-1	CASSLKASGSVEQFF	TGTGCCAGCAGCTTGAAGGCTAGCGGGAGCGTTGAGCAGTTCTTC
TRBV7-6	NA	once	TRBJ2-1	CASTLLLGSPWFF	TGTGCCAGCACCCTCTTACTAGGTTCCCCGTGGTTCTTC
TRBV7-2	NA	NA	TRBJ2-1	CASSFWTTHNEQFF	TGTGCCAGCAGCTTCTGGACTACCCACAATGAGCAGTTCTTC
TRBV29-1	NA	once	TRBJ2-2	CSGEDSNTGELFF	TGCAGCGGGGAGGATTCGAACACCGGGGAGCTGTTTTTT
TRBV11-2	NA	NA	TRBJ2-1	CASSLRASGTEQFF	TGTGCCAGCAGCTTAAGGGCCTCCGGGACTGAGCAGTTCTTC
TRBV10-2	NA	NA	TRBJ2-7	CASSGGGPTYEQYF	TGCGCCAGCAGTGGGGGGGGGCCCACCTACGAGCAGTACTTC
TRBV27	NA	NA	TRBJ2-1	CASRPGNSYNEQFF	TGTGCCAGCAGACCCGGAAACAGCTACAATGAGCAGTTCTTC
TRBV5-4	TRBD1	NA	TRBJ2-7	CASSPTPGTGVF	TGTGCCAGCAGCCCGACGCCCGGGACAGGTGTTTTC
TRBV29-1	NA	NA	TRBJ1-2	CSVDRQEGYTF	TGCAGCGTTGATAGGCAGGAGGGCTACACCTTC
TRBV29-1	TRBD2	NA	TRBJ2-1	CSVEMDSGSNNEQFF	TGCAGCGTTGAAATGGATAGCGGGAGTAACAATGAGCAGTTCTTC
TRBV6-1	NA	NA	TRBJ1-5	CASSDWVSSNQPQHF	TGTGCCAGCAGTGATTGGGTTTCAAGCAATCAGCCCCAGCATTTT
TRBV4-1	NA	NA	TRBJ2-1	CASSQGGLGNEQFF	TGCGCCAGCAGCCAAGGCGGCTTGGGGAATGAGCAGTTCTTC
TRBV6-6	NA	NA	TRBJ2-1	CASSWSGVYNEQFF	TGTGCCAGCAGTTGGAGCGGCGTCTACAATGAGCAGTTCTTC
TRBV9	NA	NA	TRBJ2-2	CASSVGATGELFF	TGTGCCAGCAGCGTAGGAGCCACCGGGGAGCTGTTTTTT
TRBV10-2	NA	NA	TRBJ2-3	CASSESRGYDTQYF	TGCGCCAGCAGTGAAAGCAGGGGTTACGATACGCAGTATTTT
TRBV5-4	NA	once	TRBJ2-3	CASSLEGGFTDTQYF	TGTGCCAGCAGCTTGGAGGGTGGATTCACAGATACGCAGTATTTT
TRBV5-1	NA	NA	TRBJ2-7	CASSLSGAGEQYF	TGCGCCAGCAGCTTGTCGGGGGCGGGCGAGCAGTACTTC
TRBV6-1	TRBD2	few	TRBJ2-5	CASSEASGSSETQYF	TGTGCCAGCAGTGAAGCTAGCGGGAGCTCTGAGACCCAGTACTTC
TRBV19	TRBD2	NA	TRBJ2-1	CASTFSGSSYNEQFF	TGTGCCAGCACCTTTAGCGGGAGCTCCTACAATGAGCAGTTCTTC
TRBV7-6	NA	NA	TRBJ2-1	CASSLVGVPDNEQFF	TGTGCCAGCAGCTTAGTGGGAGTTCCAGACAATGAGCAGTTCTTC
TRBV4-1	NA	NA	TRBJ2-7	CASSQDWAWDEQYF	TGCGCCAGCAGCCAAGACTGGGCCTGGGACGAGCAGTACTTC
TRBV2	NA	NA	TRBJ2-7	CASSYRTGTSSYEQYF	TGTGCCAGCAGCTATAGGACCGGGACATCCTCCTACGAGCAGTACTTC
TRBV2	NA	NA	TRBJ2-1	CASNGEGSYNEQFF	TGTGCCAGCAATGGTGAGGGGTCCTACAATGAGCAGTTCTTC
TRBV7-9	NA	NA	TRBJ2-7	CASSPPTYYEQYF	TGTGCCAGCAGCCCCCCGACCTACTACGAGCAGTACTTC
TRBV14	TRBD1	NA	TRBJ1-5	CASSRTGAGQPQHF	TGTGCCAGCAGCCGAACAGGGGCGGGGCAGCCCCAGCATTTT
TRBV19	NA	once	TRBJ1-5	CASSTGSQPQHF	TGTGCCAGTAGTACAGGGTCCCAGCCCCAGCATTTT
TRBV28	NA	NA	TRBJ2-4	CASLGKLAKNIQYF	TGTGCCAGCCTCGGGAAACTAGCCAAAAACATTCAGTACTTC
TRBV9	TRBD2	NA	TRBJ2-1	CASSSLAGGDEQFF	TGTGCCAGCAGTAGTCTAGCGGGAGGGGATGAGCAGTTCTTC
TRBV18	NA	NA	TRBJ2-7	CASSPVASYEQYF	TGTGCCAGCTCACCAGTGGCTAGCTACGAGCAGTACTTC
TRBV7-2	NA	once	TRBJ2-1	CASSLAGVYNEQFF	TGTGCCAGCAGCTTAGCGGGAGTCTACAATGAGCAGTTCTTC